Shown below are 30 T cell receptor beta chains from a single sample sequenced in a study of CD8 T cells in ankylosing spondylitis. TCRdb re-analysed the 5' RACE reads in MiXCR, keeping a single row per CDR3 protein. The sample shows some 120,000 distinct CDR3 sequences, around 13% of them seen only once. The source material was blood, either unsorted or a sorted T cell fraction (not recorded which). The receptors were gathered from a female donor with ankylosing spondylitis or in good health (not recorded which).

CDR3 sequence: CASSRDMGGEQYF. The CDR3 coding sequence is TGCGCCAGCAGCCGGGACATGGGGGGCGAGCAGTACTTC. This rearrangement joins TRBV5-1 to TRBJ2-7; D tentatively reads TRBD1 or TRBD2 (6 bases each). V lost 4 bases, J lost 6 bases, and 14 bases lay in between. In germline, CDR1 is SGHRS, CDR2 YFSETQ. This CDR3 has 13 residues.

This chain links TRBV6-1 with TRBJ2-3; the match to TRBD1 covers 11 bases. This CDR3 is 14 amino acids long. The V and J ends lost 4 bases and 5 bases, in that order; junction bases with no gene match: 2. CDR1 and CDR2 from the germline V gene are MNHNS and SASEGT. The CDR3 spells CASSGTGGRDTQYF. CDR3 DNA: TGTGCCAGCAGTGGGACAGGGGGCAGAGATACGCAGTATTTT.

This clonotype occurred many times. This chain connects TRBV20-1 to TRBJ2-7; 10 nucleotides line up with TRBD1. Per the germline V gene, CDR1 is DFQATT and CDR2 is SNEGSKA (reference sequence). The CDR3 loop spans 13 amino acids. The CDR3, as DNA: TGCAGCAGCAGGGACAGGGGAACCTACGAGCAGTACTTC. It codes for CSSRDRGTYEQYF.

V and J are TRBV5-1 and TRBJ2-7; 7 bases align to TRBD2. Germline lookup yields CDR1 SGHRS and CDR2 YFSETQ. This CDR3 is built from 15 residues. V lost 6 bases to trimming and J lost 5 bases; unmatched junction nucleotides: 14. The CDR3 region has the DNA TGCGCCAGCACCCCCCGGGGAGGGGTGGTGGACGAGCAGTACTTC. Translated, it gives CASTPRGGVVDEQYF.

The CDR3, as DNA: TGCAGTGCTAGAGATGACGGGACAGGGGTTCACAATGAGCAGTTCTTC. It is translated as CSARDDGTGVHNEQFF. V and J are TRBV20-1 and TRBJ2-1, with TRBD1 matching 10 bases. V trimming: 0 bases; J trimming: 5 bases; junction bases outside the gene matches: 7. Germline loops: CDR1 DFQATT, CDR2 SNEGSKA (reference sequence). The CDR3 is 16 amino acids.

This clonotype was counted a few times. CDR3 in DNA: TGCAGTGCTCCAGCGGGGGCCCAAGAGACCCAGTACTTC. Residues: CSAPAGAQETQYF. V and J are TRBV20-1 and TRBJ2-5; 8 positions agree with TRBD2. The CDR3 has 13 amino acids. Germline V gives CDR1 DFQATT, CDR2 SNEGSKA (reference sequence). J was trimmed by 1 base and V by 5 bases; bases with no gene match: 3.

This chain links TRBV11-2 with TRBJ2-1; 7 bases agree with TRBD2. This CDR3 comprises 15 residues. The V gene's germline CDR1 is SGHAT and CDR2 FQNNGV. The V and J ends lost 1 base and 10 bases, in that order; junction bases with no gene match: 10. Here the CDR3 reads CASSLVGGMGGEQFF. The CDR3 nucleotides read TGTGCCAGCAGCTTAGTTGGCGGGATGGGAGGGGAGCAGTTCTTC.

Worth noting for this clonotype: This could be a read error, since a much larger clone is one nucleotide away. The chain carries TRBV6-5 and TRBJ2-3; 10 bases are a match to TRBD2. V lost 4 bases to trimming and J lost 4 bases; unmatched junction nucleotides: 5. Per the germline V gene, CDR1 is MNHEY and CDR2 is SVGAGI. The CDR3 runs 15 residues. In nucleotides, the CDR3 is TGTGCCAGCAGTTTCCGACTAGCGGGCCCAGATACGCAGTATTTT. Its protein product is CASSFRLAGPDTQYF.

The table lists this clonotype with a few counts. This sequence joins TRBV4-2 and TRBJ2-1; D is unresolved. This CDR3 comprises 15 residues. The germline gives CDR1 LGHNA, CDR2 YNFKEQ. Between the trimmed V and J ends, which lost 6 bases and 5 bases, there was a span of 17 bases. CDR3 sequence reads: CASSTEESTHNEQFF. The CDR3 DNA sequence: TGTGCCAGCAGTACCGAAGAATCCACCCACAATGAGCAGTTCTTC.

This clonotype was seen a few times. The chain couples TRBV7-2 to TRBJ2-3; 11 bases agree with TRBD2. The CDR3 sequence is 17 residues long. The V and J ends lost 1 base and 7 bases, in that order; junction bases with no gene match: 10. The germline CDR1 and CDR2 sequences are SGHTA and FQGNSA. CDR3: CASSLVSGTSGRNTQYF. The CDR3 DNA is TGTGCCAGCAGCTTAGTTTCCGGGACTAGCGGAAGAAATACGCAGTATTTT. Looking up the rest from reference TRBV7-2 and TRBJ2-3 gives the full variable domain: GAGVSQSPSNKVTEKGKDVELRCDPISGHTALYWYRQSLGQGLEFLIYFQGNSAPDKSGLPSDRFSAERTGGSVSTLTIQRTQQEDSAVYLCASSLVSGTSGRNTQYFGPGTRLTVL.

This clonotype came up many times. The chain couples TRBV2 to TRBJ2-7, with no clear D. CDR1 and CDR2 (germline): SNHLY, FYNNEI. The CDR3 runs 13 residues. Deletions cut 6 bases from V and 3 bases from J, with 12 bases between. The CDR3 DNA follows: TGTGCCAGCAGAACCGCGATAGTCTACGAGCAGTACTTC. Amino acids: CASRTAIVYEQYF.

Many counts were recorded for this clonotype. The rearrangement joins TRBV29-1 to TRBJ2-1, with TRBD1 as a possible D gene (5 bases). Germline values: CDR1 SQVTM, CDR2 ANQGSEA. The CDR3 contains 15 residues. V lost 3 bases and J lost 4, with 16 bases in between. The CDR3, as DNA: TGCAGCGTTGATGGGGCTAAGGCGAAATACAATGAGCAGTTCTTC. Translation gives CSVDGAKAKYNEQFF.

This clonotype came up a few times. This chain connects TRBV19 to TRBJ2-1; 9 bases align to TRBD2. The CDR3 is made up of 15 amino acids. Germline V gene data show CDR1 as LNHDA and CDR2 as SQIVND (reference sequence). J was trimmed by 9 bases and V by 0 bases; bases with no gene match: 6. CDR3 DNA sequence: TGTGCCAGTAGTATAGAGGGGCTAGCGGGGAGTGAGCAGTTCTTC. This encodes CASSIEGLAGSEQFF.

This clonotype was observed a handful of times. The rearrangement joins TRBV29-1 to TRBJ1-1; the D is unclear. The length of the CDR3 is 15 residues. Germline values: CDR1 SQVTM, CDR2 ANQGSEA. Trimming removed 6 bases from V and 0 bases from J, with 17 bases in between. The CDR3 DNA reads TGCAGCGTCCTACGGGCTGCGGCTTTGAACACTGAAGCTTTCTTT. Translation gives CSVLRAAALNTEAFF.

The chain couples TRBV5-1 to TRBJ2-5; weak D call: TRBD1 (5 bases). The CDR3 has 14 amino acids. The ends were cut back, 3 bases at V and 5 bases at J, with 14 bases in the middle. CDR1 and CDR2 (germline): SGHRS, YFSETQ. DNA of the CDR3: TGCGCCAGCAGCTCTAACAGGAGATCGGAGACCCAGTACTTC. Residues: CASSSNRRSETQYF.

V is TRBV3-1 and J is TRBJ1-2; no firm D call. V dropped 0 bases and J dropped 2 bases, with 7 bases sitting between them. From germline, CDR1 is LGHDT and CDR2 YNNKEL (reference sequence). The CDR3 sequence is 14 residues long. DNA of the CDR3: TGTGCCAGCAGCCAAGAATGGACGAACTATGGCTACACCTTC. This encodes CASSQEWTNYGYTF.

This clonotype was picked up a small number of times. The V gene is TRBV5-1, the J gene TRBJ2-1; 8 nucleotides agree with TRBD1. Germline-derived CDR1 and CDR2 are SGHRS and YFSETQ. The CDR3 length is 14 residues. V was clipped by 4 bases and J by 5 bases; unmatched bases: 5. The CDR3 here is CASSNGQGNNEQFF. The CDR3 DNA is TGCGCCAGCAGCAATGGACAGGGTAACAATGAGCAGTTCTTC.

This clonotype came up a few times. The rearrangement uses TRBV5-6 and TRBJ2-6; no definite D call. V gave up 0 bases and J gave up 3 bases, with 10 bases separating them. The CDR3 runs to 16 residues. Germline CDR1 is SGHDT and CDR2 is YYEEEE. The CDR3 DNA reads TGTGCCAGCAGCTTGGGACTGAGGAGTGGGGCCAACGTCCTGACTTTC. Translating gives CASSLGLRSGANVLTF. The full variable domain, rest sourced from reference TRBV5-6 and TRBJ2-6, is DAGVTQSPTHLIKTRGQQVTLRCSPKSGHDTVSWYQQALGQGPQFIFQYYEEEERQRGNFPDRFSGHQFPNYSSELNVNALLLGDSALYLCASSLGLRSGANVLTFGAGSRLTVL.

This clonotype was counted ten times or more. As DNA, the CDR3 is TGTGCCAGCAGCCAAGGCGGTAGCACAGATACGCAGTATTTT. As protein: CASSQGGSTDTQYF. V and J are TRBV3-1 and TRBJ2-3; no reliable D call. The V end lost 1 base, the J end lost 0 bases, and 5 bases lay between the germline ends. Germline loops: CDR1 LGHDT, CDR2 YNNKEL (reference sequence). This CDR3 comprises 14 residues.

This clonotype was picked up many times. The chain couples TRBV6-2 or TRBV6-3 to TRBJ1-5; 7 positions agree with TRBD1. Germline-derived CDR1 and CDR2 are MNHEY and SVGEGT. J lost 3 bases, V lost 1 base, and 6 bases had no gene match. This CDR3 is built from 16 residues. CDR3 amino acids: CASSYLLRGANQPQHF. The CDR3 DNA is TGTGCCAGCAGTTACTTGCTCAGGGGGGCCAATCAGCCCCAGCATTTT.

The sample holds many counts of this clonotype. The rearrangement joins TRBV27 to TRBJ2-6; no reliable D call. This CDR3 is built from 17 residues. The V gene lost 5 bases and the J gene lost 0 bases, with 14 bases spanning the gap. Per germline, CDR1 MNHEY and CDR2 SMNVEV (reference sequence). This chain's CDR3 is CASSPVASSSGANVLTF. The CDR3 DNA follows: TGTGCCAGCAGTCCCGTGGCATCTAGCTCTGGGGCCAACGTCCTGACTTTC.

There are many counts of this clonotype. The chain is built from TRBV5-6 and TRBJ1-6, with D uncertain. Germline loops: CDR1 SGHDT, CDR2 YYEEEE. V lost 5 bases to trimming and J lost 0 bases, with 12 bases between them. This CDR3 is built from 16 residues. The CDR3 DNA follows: TGTGCCAGCAGGTTCGAGAGAAACTCCTATAATTCACCCCTCCACTTT. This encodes CASRFERNSYNSPLHF.

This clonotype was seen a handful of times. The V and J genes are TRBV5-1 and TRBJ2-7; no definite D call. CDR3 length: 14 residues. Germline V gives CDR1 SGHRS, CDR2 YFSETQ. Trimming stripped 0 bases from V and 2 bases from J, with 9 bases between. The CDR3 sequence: CASSLARATYEQYF. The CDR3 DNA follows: TGCGCCAGCAGCTTGGCCCGGGCCACCTACGAGCAGTACTTC. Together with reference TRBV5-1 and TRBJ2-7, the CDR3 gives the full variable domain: KAGVTQTPRYLIKTRGQQVTLSCSPISGHRSVSWYQQTPGQGLQFLFEYFSETQRNKGNFPGRFSGRQFSNSRSEMNVSTLELGDSALYLCASSLARATYEQYFGPGTRLTVT.

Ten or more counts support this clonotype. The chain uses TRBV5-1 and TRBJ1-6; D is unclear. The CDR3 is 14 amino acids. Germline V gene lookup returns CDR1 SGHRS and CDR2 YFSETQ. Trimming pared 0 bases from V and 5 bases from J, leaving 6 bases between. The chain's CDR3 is CASSLVQDNSPLHF. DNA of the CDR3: TGCGCCAGCAGCTTGGTCCAGGATAATTCACCCCTCCACTTT.

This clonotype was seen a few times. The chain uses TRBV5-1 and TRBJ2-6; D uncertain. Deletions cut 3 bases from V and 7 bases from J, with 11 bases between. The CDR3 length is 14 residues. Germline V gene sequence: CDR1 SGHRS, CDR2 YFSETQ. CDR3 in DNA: TGCGCCAGCAGCTCTTCGAATGAAGCCAACGTCCTGACTTTC. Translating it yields CASSSSNEANVLTF.

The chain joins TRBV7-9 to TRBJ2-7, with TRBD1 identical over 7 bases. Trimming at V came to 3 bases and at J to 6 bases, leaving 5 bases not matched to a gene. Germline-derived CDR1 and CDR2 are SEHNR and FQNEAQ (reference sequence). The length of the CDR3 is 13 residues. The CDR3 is CASSFRDSSEQYF. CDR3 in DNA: TGTGCCAGCAGCTTCCGGGACAGCTCCGAGCAGTACTTC.

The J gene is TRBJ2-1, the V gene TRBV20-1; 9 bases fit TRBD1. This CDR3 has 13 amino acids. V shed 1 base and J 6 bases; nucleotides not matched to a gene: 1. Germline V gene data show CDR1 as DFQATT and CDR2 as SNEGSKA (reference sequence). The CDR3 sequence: CSARGQGGNEQFF. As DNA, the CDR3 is TGCAGTGCTAGAGGACAGGGGGGCAATGAGCAGTTCTTC.

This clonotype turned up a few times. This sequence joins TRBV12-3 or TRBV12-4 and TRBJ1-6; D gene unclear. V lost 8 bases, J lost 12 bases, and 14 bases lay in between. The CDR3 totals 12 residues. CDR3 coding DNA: TGTGCCAGCGCCAGGATCGGCGAACCCCTCCACTTT. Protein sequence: CASARIGEPLHF.

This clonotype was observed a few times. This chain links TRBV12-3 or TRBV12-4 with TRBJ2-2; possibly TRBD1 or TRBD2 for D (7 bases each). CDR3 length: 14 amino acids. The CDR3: CATRGGTDTGELFF. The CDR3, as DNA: TGTGCGACCAGGGGGGGGACCGACACCGGGGAGCTGTTTTTT.

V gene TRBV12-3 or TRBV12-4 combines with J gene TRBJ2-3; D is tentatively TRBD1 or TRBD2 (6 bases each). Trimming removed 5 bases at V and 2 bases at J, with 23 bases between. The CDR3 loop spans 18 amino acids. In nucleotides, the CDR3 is TGTGCCAGCAGTCCGCCTCGGGGTAGGGGGGCCTACACAGATACGCAGTATTTT. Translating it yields CASSPPRGRGAYTDTQYF.